This T cell receptor beta chain emerged from a study of shared clonotypes between healthy human individuals. Healthy and HIV-negative, the adult donors had no recent acute infections or vaccinations. Study observations and caveats: Limitation of the genetic and exposure-history diversity represented came from the few donors.

The V gene end was trimmed by 5 bases and the J gene end by 6 bases; junction bases not matched to a gene: 5. This CDR3 comprises 14 residues. Germline CDR1 reads ENHRY; CDR2 reads SYGVKD. As regards this clone: What it binds is not known.

This table comes from immunoSEQ multiplex PCR, and its TCRdb copy is limited to in-frame clones, with some not included. The sample lists 520,000 or so clones, about four fifths occurring once. The sequence derives from a woman aged 40-49 years in good health. Some clones in this sample may be carry-over from other donors' samples. V is TRBV10-3 and J is TRBJ2-2, with 8 bases fitting TRBD2. Sequencing was carried out using PBMCs. The CDR3: CAISSGRVSGELFF. The CDR3 region has the DNA TGTGCCATCAGTAGCGGGAGAGTCTCCGGGGAGCTGTTTTTT.